This T cell receptor (beta chain) was captured by sequencing in a study of cytotoxic CD8 clonotypes in ibrutinib-treated CLL. Background on the study: Of the patients, about twelve were relapsed/refractory, about 15 treatment-naive and 17 to 18 IGHV unmutated.

Study-level findings and limits: There were few public clonotypes, and on treatment they contracted or stayed stable. The times at which samples were taken varied between sustained-remission and progressing patients.

Here immunoSEQ multiplex PCR was the method, and the copy in TCRdb shows in-frame clones only, minus some. The table lists some 150,000 clones, roughly 80% of them singletons. Comments on this clone: The antigen is undetermined.

Germline loops: CDR1 SNHLY, CDR2 FYNNEI. Deletions cut 3 bases from V and 0 bases from J, with 9 bases between. This CDR3 region has 15 residues. The rearrangement uses TRBV2 and TRBJ1-5; D perhaps matches TRBD1 (5 bases). The TCR comes from a human donor with chronic lymphocytic leukemia. Here the sequenced sample was PBMCs, taken after 12 months of ibrutinib treatment. CDR3 bases: TGTGCCAGCAGTGAGGGGCAGCTTAGCAATCAGCCCCAGCATTTT. Residues: CASSEGQLSNQPQHF.